These 27 T cell receptor beta chains were sequenced from one sample in a study of precursors of human CD4 cytotoxic T cells. TCRdb re-analysed the reads in MiXCR, keeping a single row per CDR3 protein. In the table there are 750 to 950 distinct CDR3 sequences, about 17% of which are singletons. Four sorted CD4+ memory subsets, central memory, effector memory, IL-7R-high TEMRA and IL-7R-negative TEMRA, were UMI-sequenced. The specimen was memory CD4+ T cells from blood (PBMCs). The receptors originated from a human donor in good health.

By share of the sample, this clonotype is large. This chain uses TRBV5-1 with TRBJ1-1; possibly TRBD1 for D (6 bases). The ends were cut back, 0 bases at V and 3 bases at J, with 15 bases in the middle. The CDR3 length is 16 residues. CDR1 SGHRS and CDR2 YFSETQ come from the germline V gene. The chain's CDR3 is CASSLALGAQDTEAFF. The CDR3 DNA is TGCGCCAGCAGCTTGGCGTTGGGGGCGCAGGACACTGAAGCTTTCTTT.

V and J are TRBV7-2 and TRBJ2-2; 7 bases map to TRBD1. V shed 7 bases and J 6 bases; nucleotides not matched to a gene: 8. Germline loops: CDR1 SGHTA, CDR2 FQGNSA. CDR3 length equals 14 residues. For the CDR3, the DNA is TGTGCCAGCACCGAGACAGGGTGGGCCGGGGAGCTGTTTTTT. It is translated as CASTETGWAGELFF. Using reference TRBV7-2 and TRBJ2-2 for the parts outside the CDR3, the full variable domain is GAGVSQSPSNKVTEKGKDVELRCDPISGHTALYWYRQSLGQGLEFLIYFQGNSAPDKSGLPSDRFSAERTGGSVSTLTIQRTQQEDSAVYLCASTETGWAGELFFGEGSRLTVL.

The chain employs TRBV2 and TRBJ2-5; D not resolved. CDR1 SNHLY and CDR2 FYNNEI come from the germline V gene. V was shortened by 6 bases and J by 1 base, with 9 bases between the two germline ends. The CDR3 length is 13 residues. The CDR3 is CASRNRVQETQYF. DNA of the CDR3: TGTGCCAGCAGGAACCGGGTCCAAGAGACCCAGTACTTC.

This clonotype was found a few times. The rearrangement joins TRBV6-1 to TRBJ1-1, with D perhaps matching TRBD1 (5 bases). V lost 1 base and J lost 11, with 14 bases in between. CDR1 is MNHNS and CDR2 is SASEGT in the germline V gene. This CDR3 has 13 amino acids. CDR3 DNA: TGTGCCAGCAGTGAAGAAGGAGGGGCTGGGGCTTTCTTT. Its translation: CASSEEGGAGAFF.

This clonotype qualifies as large (0.1 to 1%). The chain employs TRBV28 and TRBJ1-1; TRBD1 matches at 7 bases. This CDR3 spans 14 amino acids. J gave up 4 bases and V 4 bases, and 6 bases lay outside the gene matches. Germline V CDR1 and CDR2: MDHEN, SYDVKM. CDR3 sequence (DNA): TGTGCCAGCAGTTCCCCGACAGGGACCACTGAAGCTTTCTTT. It translates to CASSSPTGTTEAFF. The full variable domain, with the rest looked up from reference TRBV28 and TRBJ1-1, is DVKVTQSSRYLVKRTGEKVFLECVQDMDHENMFWYRQDPGLGLRLIYFSYDVKMKEKGDIPEGYSVSREKKERFSLILESASTNQTSMYLCASSSPTGTTEAFFGQGTRLTVV.

V gene TRBV7-9 combines with J gene TRBJ1-4; D gene ambiguous. CDR3 length: 12 amino acids. Germline assignment: CDR1 SEHNR and CDR2 FQNEAQ (reference sequence). The V end was cut by 1 base, the J end by 7 bases, with 4 bases between. This CDR3 reads CASSLGSEKLFF. CDR3 nucleotides: TGTGCCAGCAGCTTAGGGTCTGAAAAACTGTTTTTT. Full variable domain (rest looked up from reference TRBV7-9 and TRBJ1-4): DTGVSQNPRHKITKRGQNVTFRCDPISEHNRLYWYRQTLGQGPEFLTYFQNEAQLEKSRLLSDRFSAERPKGSFSTLEIQRTEQGDSAMYLCASSLGSEKLFFGSGTQLSVL.

In its sample, this clonotype is large. The chain is built from TRBV20-1 and TRBJ2-1; D may match TRBD1 or TRBD2 (7 bases each). Per the germline V gene, CDR1 is DFQATT and CDR2 is SNEGSKA (reference sequence). The CDR3 covers 16 residues. Trimming took 0 bases from V and 4 from J, leaving 16 bases between them. The CDR3 loop is CSARDAAGQLYNEQFF. CDR3 coding DNA: TGCAGTGCTAGAGACGCAGCGGGACAGTTATACAATGAGCAGTTCTTC.

This clonotype showed up just a few times. The rearrangement joins TRBV28 to TRBJ2-7; the D gene is possibly TRBD2 (6 bases). The CDR3 covers 14 residues. V was pared by 6 bases and J by 0 bases, with 12 bases between. Germline values: CDR1 MDHEN, CDR2 SYDVKM. CDR3 bases: TGTGCCAGCAGGAATAGCGGAGCCTCCTACGAGCAGTACTTC. Translated, it gives CASRNSGASYEQYF.

This clonotype is large by share. The chain is built from TRBV29-1 and TRBJ1-1, with D perhaps TRBD1 (5 bases). The CDR3 runs to 13 residues. The germline CDR1 and CDR2 sequences are SQVTM and ANQGSEA. V gave up 7 bases and J gave up 1 base, with 13 bases separating them. The CDR3: CSAEQERNTEAFF. The CDR3, as DNA: TGCAGCGCAGAACAGGAGAGGAACACTGAAGCTTTCTTT.

V gene TRBV9 combines with J gene TRBJ1-2, with D possibly matching TRBD1 (5 bases). This CDR3 comprises 15 residues. Deletions cut 3 bases from V and 2 bases from J, with 14 bases between. Germline lookup yields CDR1 SGDLS and CDR2 YYNGEE. For the CDR3, the DNA is TGTGCCAGCAGCGAGTCGTTGGCAGGGAACTATGGCTACACCTTC. It is translated as CASSESLAGNYGYTF.

This clonotype is large (0.1 to 1%). V and J are TRBV30 and TRBJ1-1, with D perhaps TRBD1 (5 bases). The V gene's germline CDR1 is GTSNPN and CDR2 SVGIG (reference sequence). This CDR3 is built from 14 residues. V was clipped by 5 bases and J by 3 bases, with 16 bases between them. As DNA, the CDR3 is TGTGCCTGGGGACGGCCGGGGGGGGACACTGAAGCTTTCTTT. Its translation is CAWGRPGGDTEAFF.

This clonotype was observed a handful of times. V usage is TRBV5-1 and J usage is TRBJ1-2; 7 bases align to TRBD1. Germline loops: CDR1 SGHRS, CDR2 YFSETQ. The CDR3 runs 13 residues. The V gene end was trimmed by 6 bases and the J gene end by 7 bases; junction bases not matched to a gene: 9. The CDR3 sequence: CASTDTGDLGYTF. In nucleotides, the CDR3 is TGCGCCAGCACCGATACAGGGGATCTTGGCTACACCTTC. Drawing the rest from reference TRBV5-1 and TRBJ1-2, the complete variable domain is KAGVTQTPRYLIKTRGQQVTLSCSPISGHRSVSWYQQTPGQGLQFLFEYFSETQRNKGNFPGRFSGRQFSNSRSEMNVSTLELGDSALYLCASTDTGDLGYTFGSGTRLTVV.

This clonotype is labeled as large (0.1 to 1%). The chain has TRBV2 and TRBJ1-5; D is ambiguous. CDR3 size: 12 residues. V lost 7 bases, J lost 5 bases, and 9 bases lay in between. The germline CDR1 and CDR2 sequences are SNHLY and FYNNEI. The CDR3 DNA is TGTGCCAGCAATACTCAGGATCAGCCCCAGCATTTT. This codes for CASNTQDQPQHF.

By share, this clonotype counts as large (0.1 to 1%). The rearrangement links TRBV19 to TRBJ1-1; D is ambiguous. This CDR3 is 13 amino acids long. The V gene's germline CDR1 is LNHDA and CDR2 SQIVND (reference sequence). The V and J ends lost 5 bases and 5 bases respectively, with 12 bases between them. CDR3 DNA sequence: TGTGCCAGTAGTGCCGCCGGGATGACTGAAGCTTTCTTT. As protein: CASSAAGMTEAFF.

CDR3 sequence (DNA): TGTGCCAGCAGCCCTAGCGGGAGCCTCCAAGAGACCCAGTACTTC. This codes for CASSPSGSLQETQYF. V gene TRBV5-4 combines with J gene TRBJ2-5; the match to TRBD2 covers 10 bases. V lost 4 bases to trimming and J lost 1 base; unmatched junction nucleotides: 4. The CDR3 is made up of 15 amino acids. The V gene's germline CDR1 is SGHNT and CDR2 YYREEE (reference sequence).

This chain connects TRBV6-2 or TRBV6-3 to TRBJ2-5, with D possibly being TRBD1 (5 bases). Germline loops: CDR1 MNHEY, CDR2 SVGEGT. The V gene lost 5 bases and the J gene lost 0 bases, with 10 bases spanning the gap. This CDR3 comprises 14 residues. The DNA for the CDR3 is TGTGCCAGCAGTGAGACAGCCTACCAAGAGACCCAGTACTTC. Encoded protein: CASSETAYQETQYF.

This clonotype turned up a few times. The J gene is TRBJ2-1, the V gene TRBV2, with TRBD1 identical over 8 bases. This CDR3 has 15 residues. V was pared by 5 bases and J by 1 base, with 4 bases of the junction left unmatched. Germline V gene data show CDR1 as SNHLY and CDR2 as FYNNEI. CDR3 nucleotides: TGTGCCAGCAGTCCCGACAGGGGATCCTACAATGAGCAGTTCTTC. It translates to CASSPDRGSYNEQFF.

The V gene is TRBV3-1, the J gene TRBJ2-1; 7 bases align to TRBD2. This CDR3 region has 16 residues. Trimming removed 4 bases from V and 3 bases from J; junction bases left unmatched: 9. The germline V gene has CDR1 LGHDT and CDR2 YNNKEL (reference sequence). Here the CDR3 reads CASSPGLVGVYNEQFF. The CDR3 coding sequence is TGTGCCAGCAGCCCCGGACTAGTGGGGGTCTACAATGAGCAGTTCTTC.

This clonotype was seen more than once but under ten times. The genes are TRBV20-1 and TRBJ2-7, with no clear D. CDR3 length: 11 residues. CDR1 DFQATT and CDR2 SNEGSKA come from the germline V gene (reference sequence). V dropped 5 bases and J dropped 4 bases, with 9 bases sitting between them. The CDR3 coding sequence is TGCAGTGCTCCACTCCATTACGAGCAGTACTTC. Encoded protein: CSAPLHYEQYF.

The J gene is TRBJ1-2, the V gene TRBV24-1; no definite D call. Per the germline V gene, CDR1 is KGHDR and CDR2 is SFDVKD. Trimming pared 5 bases from V and 6 bases from J, leaving 18 bases between. The CDR3 spans 15 residues. The CDR3 reads CATSAYRDGTNGYTF. The CDR3, as DNA: TGTGCCACCAGTGCCTATCGCGACGGAACGAATGGCTACACCTTC.

This chain joins TRBV28 and TRBJ2-1, with 8 bases fitting TRBD2. CDR1 MDHEN and CDR2 SYDVKM come from the germline V gene. Trimming cost V 2 bases and J 3 bases; bases outside gene matches: 6. This CDR3 has 16 residues. DNA of the CDR3: TGTGCCAGCAGTTTAAGGGGGACTAGTTACTACAATGAGCAGTTCTTC. This encodes CASSLRGTSYYNEQFF.

This clonotype was counted a few times. The chain links TRBV6-2 or TRBV6-3 to TRBJ2-1; either TRBD1 or TRBD2 may fit D (5 bases each). V was shortened by 5 bases and J by 3 bases, with 14 bases between the two germline ends. This CDR3 has 15 amino acids. Per the germline V gene, CDR1 is MNHEY and CDR2 is SVGEGT. The CDR3 here is CASSTLGTGYNEQFF. In DNA form, the CDR3 reads TGTGCCAGCAGTACCCTAGGGACGGGCTACAATGAGCAGTTCTTC.

This clonotype was counted only a few times. The V and J genes are TRBV20-1 and TRBJ1-2; 9 nucleotides line up with TRBD1. V lost 6 bases and J lost 5; bases outside the gene matches: 7. The CDR3 sequence is 13 residues long. CDR1 and CDR2 (germline): DFQATT, SNEGSKA (reference sequence). The CDR3 region is CSAATGTGYGYTF. The CDR3 DNA sequence: TGCAGTGCAGCGACCGGGACAGGGTATGGCTACACCTTC.

The chain has TRBV29-1 and TRBJ2-3; D ambiguous. The tail of the sequence fits TRBJ2-7 better, so the J call may be wrong. Per the germline V gene, CDR1 is SQVTM and CDR2 is ANQGSEA. The CDR3 is 15 residues long. CDR3 nucleotides: TGCAGCGTTGAATTAAGCCGGAAGAGCTCCTACGAGCAGTACTTC. It translates to CSVELSRKSSYEQYF.

This clonotype is large (0.1 to 1%) by share. The chain combines TRBV24-1 with TRBJ2-3, with 8 nucleotides matching TRBD2. The CDR3 loop spans 16 amino acids. The J segment lost 5 bases and the V segment lost 0 bases, leaving 6 bases of the junction unmatched. Germline V gene data show CDR1 as KGHDR and CDR2 as SFDVKD. The CDR3 spells CATSDLSAGGGDTQYF. CDR3 DNA sequence: TGTGCCACCAGTGATTTGTCCGCGGGAGGTGGAGATACGCAGTATTTT.

Only a few counts were recorded for this clonotype. The rearrangement links TRBV12-3 or TRBV12-4 to TRBJ2-1, with 7 bases matching TRBD2. This CDR3 is built from 15 residues. V trimming: 4 bases; J trimming: 5 bases; junction bases outside the gene matches: 8. The CDR3 region has the DNA TGTGCCAGCAGTTCCGCTAGCGGAGGAAACAATGAGCAGTTCTTC. Residues: CASSSASGGNNEQFF.

This clonotype appeared a few times. The chain uses TRBV18 and TRBJ1-1, with D possibly TRBD1 on 5 matching bases. The ends were cut back, 2 bases at V and 8 bases at J, with 9 bases in the middle. This CDR3 spans 12 amino acids. CDR1 is KGHSH and CDR2 is LQKENI in the germline V gene. The CDR3 is CASSPSRAEAFF. In nucleotides, the CDR3 is TGTGCCAGCTCACCAAGCAGGGCCGAAGCTTTCTTT.